The entry that follows covers one T cell receptor beta chain sequence. Its specificity is not known. This table comes from immunoSEQ multiplex PCR, and its TCRdb copy is limited to in-frame clones, with some not included. The data hold 40,000 to 50,000 clones, with approximately 79% observed a single time. Time point defined: pretreatment peripheral blood. Urothelial carcinoma affected the patients, and it was locally advanced or metastatic. This specimen comes from a study of PD-L1 blockade in urothelial cancer. CDR1 LGHNA and CDR2 YNFKEQ come from the germline V gene. The CDR3 consists of 15 residues. V lost 4 bases, J lost 9 bases, and 9 bases stayed unmatched. The study, taken as a whole, reports: Patients with below-median pretreatment blood clonality survived longer. Stronger expansion of tumor-associated clones in blood at 3 weeks distinguished durable-benefit patients.

Material: PBMCs, obtained around atezolizumab (anti-PD-L1) treatment. V and J are TRBV4-2 and TRBJ1-6; 7 nucleotides agree with TRBD1. The sequence derives from an older man with urothelial cancer. The CDR3 region is CASSLRQGRGSPLHF. CDR3 DNA sequence: TGTGCCAGCAGCCTCCGACAGGGAAGAGGTTCACCCCTCCACTTT.